What follows are 21 T cell receptor beta chains derived from one specimen sequenced in a study of HIV-infected patients and healthy controls. Via MiXCR, TCRdb re-called the 5' RACE reads, giving one row per CDR3 protein. The table has approximately 67,000 distinct CDR3 sequences, around 16% seen once. The sequenced sample consisted of CD4+ T cells from blood. The receptors were sampled from a human donor in good health.

V usage is TRBV4-2 and J usage is TRBJ2-3, with TRBD2 matching over 13 bases. This CDR3 region has 17 residues. Germline-derived CDR1 and CDR2 are LGHNA and YNFKEQ. The V and J ends lost 0 bases and 3 bases, in that order; junction bases with no gene match: 3. The CDR3 DNA is TGTGCCAGCAGCCAAGAGAGGACTAGCGGGAGTACAGATACGCAGTATTTT. Translation: CASSQERTSGSTDTQYF.

This clonotype was observed many times. The chain joins TRBV10-3 to TRBJ1-6; D unresolved. This CDR3 spans 15 amino acids. CDR1 and CDR2 (germline): ENHRY, SYGVKD. V lost 3 bases and J 5 bases, leaving 11 bases between the germline ends. CDR3 residues: CAISDGDRNNSPLHF. DNA of the CDR3: TGTGCCATCAGTGACGGAGACCGGAATAATTCACCCCTCCACTTT.

The chain is built from TRBV11-2 and TRBJ2-1; tentative D call: TRBD2 (5 bases). The CDR3 runs to 14 residues. Germline V gives CDR1 SGHAT, CDR2 FQNNGV. Trimming removed 3 bases from V and 9 bases from J, with 15 bases in between. CDR3 amino acids: CASSFDGVRFEQFF. CDR3 DNA sequence: TGTGCCAGCAGCTTTGACGGGGTAAGATTTGAGCAGTTCTTC.

This clonotype was found many times. The rearrangement links TRBV15 to TRBJ1-5; D unclear. Germline lookup yields CDR1 LNHNV and CDR2 YYDKDF (reference sequence). The CDR3 is made up of 17 amino acids. Trimming removed 0 bases from V and 2 bases from J, with 14 bases in between. The DNA for the CDR3 is TGTGCCACCAGCAGAGATCGGAGGGATCGCGGCAATCAGCCCCAGCATTTT. The encoded protein is CATSRDRRDRGNQPQHF.

Concerning this clonotype: One end of the junction fails to match germline, which may point to a read error. The chain joins TRBV28 to TRBJ1-5, with D possibly being TRBD1 (6 bases). The CDR3 spans 16 residues. Germline V gene sequence: CDR1 MDHEN, CDR2 SYDVKM. CDR3 protein: CASNSEGVGPDQPQHF. CDR3 coding DNA: TGTGCCAGCAATTCGGAGGGGGTAGGACCCGATCAACCCCAGCATTTT.

V is TRBV7-2 and J is TRBJ2-3; D is unresolved. Trimming pared 4 bases from V and 5 bases from J, leaving 7 bases between. Per the germline V gene, CDR1 is SGHTA and CDR2 is FQGNSA. The CDR3 loop spans 12 amino acids. For the CDR3, the DNA is TGTGCCAGCAGCTCCCAGCGAGATACGCAGTATTTT. Its protein is CASSSQRDTQYF.

The gene calls are TRBV7-9 and TRBJ1-4; D unclear. Germline V lookup: CDR1 SEHNR, CDR2 FQNEAQ (reference sequence). The CDR3 is made up of 12 amino acids. The V and J ends lost 7 bases and 8 bases respectively, with 11 bases between them. The CDR3 reads CASTSAWEKLFF. Here the CDR3 DNA reads TGTGCCAGCACGTCTGCGTGGGAAAAACTGTTTTTT.

The chain carries TRBV20-1 and TRBJ2-3; D remains ambiguous. This CDR3 contains 16 residues. The V and J ends lost 0 bases and 2 bases respectively, with 15 bases between them. Germline CDR1 DFQATT, CDR2 SNEGSKA (reference sequence). The CDR3 here is CSARDFSSLATDTQYF. CDR3 DNA: TGCAGTGCTAGAGATTTTAGCTCTTTGGCCACAGATACGCAGTATTTT.

This clonotype was counted only a few times. The rearrangement joins TRBV19 to TRBJ2-4, with TRBD1 identical over 9 bases. V was pared by 7 bases and J by 2 bases, with 9 bases of the junction left unmatched. In germline, CDR1 is LNHDA, CDR2 SQIVND (reference sequence). This CDR3 is built from 16 residues. The chain's CDR3 is CASTAQGARTKNIQYF. DNA of the CDR3: TGTGCCAGTACCGCACAGGGGGCAAGGACCAAAAACATTCAGTACTTC. The full variable domain, with the rest looked up from reference TRBV19 and TRBJ2-4, is DGGITQSPKYLFRKEGQNVTLSCEQNLNHDAMYWYRQDPGQGLRLIYYSQIVNDFQKGDIAEGYSVSREKKESFPLTVTSAQKNPTAFYLCASTAQGARTKNIQYFGAGTRLSVL.

This clonotype was detected many times. The chain uses TRBV29-1 and TRBJ2-7; 10 positions match TRBD1. The ends lost 4 bases at V and 6 bases at J; junction bases unmatched: 3. The CDR3 runs to 12 residues. CDR1 and CDR2 (germline): SQVTM, ANQGSEA. CDR3 in DNA: TGCAGCGTTGGGGGACAGGGGAGCGAGCAGTACTTC. Protein sequence: CSVGGQGSEQYF.

J is TRBJ2-7 and V is TRBV20-1, with a weak D call TRBD2 (6 bases). The CDR3 length is 15 residues. Germline CDR1 is DFQATT and CDR2 is SNEGSKA (reference sequence). Trimming shortened V by 5 bases and J by 3 bases, and 20 bases separated the two germline ends. The CDR3 spells CSAPRSGSLGYEQYF. CDR3 DNA sequence: TGCAGTGCTCCACGTAGCGGAAGCTTAGGCTACGAGCAGTACTTC.

This clonotype was seen more than once but under ten times. The chain employs TRBV6-6 and TRBJ1-4; unclear D gene. Trimming shortened V by 0 bases and J by 3 bases, and 11 bases separated the two germline ends. Looked up from germline, CDR1 is MNHNY and CDR2 is SVGAGI (reference sequence). The CDR3 extends over 16 amino acids. CDR3 DNA sequence: TGTGCCAGCAGTTACTCTTTTAGGTCAGCTAATGAAAAACTGTTTTTT. Translating it yields CASSYSFRSANEKLFF.

The chain links TRBV19 to TRBJ1-1; no clear D gene. The germline CDR1 and CDR2 sequences are LNHDA and SQIVND (reference sequence). The CDR3 runs to 13 residues. The germline V and J ends were trimmed by 6 bases and 1 base, with 9 bases remaining between them. The CDR3 sequence: CASSLEGNTEAFF. CDR3 in DNA: TGTGCCAGTAGCCTCGAGGGGAACACTGAAGCTTTCTTT.

The sample holds many counts of this clonotype. This chain joins TRBV20-1 and TRBJ2-5; no clear D gene. The CDR3 totals 13 residues. From germline, CDR1 is DFQATT and CDR2 SNEGSKA (reference sequence). The V gene lost 0 bases and the J gene lost 5 bases, with 10 bases spanning the gap. The DNA for the CDR3 is TGCAGTGCTAGAGACCCTATAAGGGAGACCCAGTACTTC. It specifies CSARDPIRETQYF.

The V call is TRBV28, the J call TRBJ2-1; possible D gene TRBD1, 6 bases. V was clipped by 4 bases and J by 4 bases, with 11 bases between them. This CDR3 is built from 14 residues. Germline lookup yields CDR1 MDHEN and CDR2 SYDVKM. The DNA of the CDR3 is TGTGCCAGCAGTTCTTCCGGGACATACAATGAGCAGTTCTTC. Amino acids: CASSSSGTYNEQFF. Combining the CDR3 with reference TRBV28 and TRBJ2-1 gives the whole variable domain DVKVTQSSRYLVKRTGEKVFLECVQDMDHENMFWYRQDPGLGLRLIYFSYDVKMKEKGDIPEGYSVSREKKERFSLILESASTNQTSMYLCASSSSGTYNEQFFGPGTRLTVL.

This clonotype was counted ten times or more. The chain has TRBV5-1 and TRBJ2-5; perhaps TRBD1 as D (5 bases). Germline V gene lookup returns CDR1 SGHRS and CDR2 YFSETQ. V lost 0 bases to trimming and J lost 5 bases, with 11 bases between them. The CDR3 covers 14 residues. This CDR3 is CASSLGGRDETQYF. In DNA form, the CDR3 reads TGCGCCAGCAGCTTGGGGGGCAGGGATGAGACCCAGTACTTC.

The table lists this clonotype with a few counts. The rearrangement links TRBV29-1 to TRBJ1-1; 7 nucleotides match TRBD1. The CDR3 totals 11 residues. Germline values: CDR1 SQVTM, CDR2 ANQGSEA. Trimming at V came to 7 bases and at J to 5 bases, leaving 4 bases not matched to a gene. The CDR3 here is CSAGTATEAFF. CDR3 nucleotides: TGCAGCGCCGGGACAGCTACTGAAGCTTTCTTT.

This clonotype was seen more than once but under ten times. This sequence joins TRBV20-1 and TRBJ1-1; tentative D call: TRBD1 (6 bases). This CDR3 comprises 14 residues. CDR1 is DFQATT and CDR2 is SNEGSKA in the germline V gene (reference sequence). Trimming cost V 4 bases and J 4 bases, with 16 bases left between them. The CDR3: CSATTGPSGTEAFF. CDR3 sequence (DNA): TGCAGTGCTACAACAGGGCCCTCTGGCACTGAAGCTTTCTTT.

This clonotype has only a few counts. The chain has TRBV20-1 and TRBJ2-2; 7 bases line up with TRBD1. Looked up from germline, CDR1 is DFQATT and CDR2 is SNEGSKA (reference sequence). J was trimmed by 1 base and V by 7 bases; bases with no gene match: 9. The CDR3 extends over 15 amino acids. The CDR3 DNA reads TGCAGTGGCCAGACAGGGAGAGGGAACACCGGGGAGCTGTTTTTT. It encodes CSGQTGRGNTGELFF.

The genes are TRBV9 and TRBJ1-2; 9 bases line up with TRBD1. The CDR3 is made up of 16 amino acids. Germline V lookup: CDR1 SGDLS, CDR2 YYNGEE. V dropped 0 bases and J dropped 8; count of bases not matched to a gene: 11. CDR3 sequence (DNA): TGTGCCAGCAGCGTAGACGAATGGACAGGGGACGCGGGCTACACCTTC. Translating it yields CASSVDEWTGDAGYTF.

CDR3 in amino acids: CASSPNKETQYF. The CDR3, as DNA: TGTGCCAGCAGTCCCAATAAAGAGACCCAGTACTTC. The chain couples TRBV12-3 or TRBV12-4 to TRBJ2-5; D uncertain. Deletions cut 5 bases from V and 3 bases from J, with 7 bases between. The CDR3 covers 12 residues.